The 4 T cell receptor beta chains given below trace back to one sample, sequenced in a study of cytomegalovirus exposure and HLA in healthy donors (dated by TCRdb to 2016 to 2017). Libraries were made using the immunoSEQ multiplex PCR assay. The multiplex PCR relied on a mix of 60 forward primers for TCR Vbeta segments and 13 reverse primers for TCR Jbeta segments. TCRdb stores this immuneACCESS table with in-frame sequences only. Part of the clones is absent; in the studies checked, under half of the shortfall reflects unresolved V genes, and no reason is known for the rest. The sample includes around 100,000 clones, with roughly 80% observed a single time. Together, the top ten hold 3% to 3.5% of the sample. The specimen was PBMCs. The receptors were gathered from a young man in good health and CMV-seropositive.

This sequence joins TRBV28 and TRBJ1-5; weak D call: TRBD1 (5 bases). CDR1 MDHEN and CDR2 SYDVKM come from the germline V gene. The length of the CDR3 is 17 residues. V lost 4 bases, J lost 4 bases, and 20 bases lay in between. In DNA, the CDR3 is TGTGCCAGCAGTTCGTCCGACAGAACACTGTTAAATCAGCCCCAGCATTTT. This encodes CASSSSDRTLLNQPQHF.

CDR3 nucleotide sequence: TGTGCCAGCAAGAGACAGCCTCTCACCGGGGAGCTGTTTTTT. Translated, it gives CASKRQPLTGELFF. The V and J genes are TRBV28 and TRBJ2-2, with D perhaps matching TRBD1 (5 bases). With 7 bases removed from V and 4 bases from J, the gap between germline ends came to 13 bases. The CDR3 spans 14 residues. Germline V gene sequence: CDR1 MDHEN, CDR2 SYDVKM.

This rearrangement joins TRBV7-9 to TRBJ1-4; D is undetermined. This CDR3 has 14 residues. Trimming stripped 2 bases from V and 5 bases from J, with 9 bases between. Germline V CDR1 and CDR2: SEHNR, FQNEAQ (reference sequence). CDR3 in DNA: TGTGCCAGCAGCTTAAAGACGGGAAATGAAAAACTGTTTTTT. It codes for CASSLKTGNEKLFF. Looking up the rest from reference TRBV7-9 and TRBJ1-4 gives the full variable domain: DTGVSQNPRHKITKRGQNVTFRCDPISEHNRLYWYRQTLGQGPEFLTYFQNEAQLEKSRLLSDRFSAERPKGSFSTLEIQRTEQGDSAMYLCASSLKTGNEKLFFGSGTQLSVL.

The chain employs TRBV19 and TRBJ1-5, with D maybe TRBD1 (5 bases). Germline V gene lookup returns CDR1 LNHDA and CDR2 SQIVND (reference sequence). This CDR3 has 13 amino acids. Trimming removed 3 bases at V and 7 bases at J, with 10 bases between. In nucleotides, the CDR3 is TGTGCCAGTAGTATTGGGGGGTGGCAGCCCCAGCATTTT. This gives the protein CASSIGGWQPQHF.